The 15 T cell receptor beta chains presented below share a single source sample, sequenced in a study of Graves' ophthalmopathy and Graves' hyperthyroidism. The TCR beta CDR3 regions underwent amplification from RNA transcripts. Second-round multiplex PCR came after first-round RT-PCR with HTBI primers. Using its own MiXCR run on the multiplex PCR reads, TCRdb lists one record per CDR3 protein. The sample holds hundreds of thousands of distinct CDR3 sequences, over 20% seen once. The sequencing input was peripheral blood. These TCRs come from a woman aged 18-35 years with stable Graves' hyperthyroidism.

This clonotype was counted ten times or more. This chain joins TRBV6-5 and TRBJ2-5; D is perhaps TRBD2 (5 bases). V gave up 6 bases and J gave up 2 bases, with 10 bases separating them. Germline-derived CDR1 and CDR2 are MNHEY and SVGAGI. CDR3 length: 13 residues. CDR3 in DNA: TGTGCCAGCAGGGGAGTAGGACAAGAGACCCAGTACTTC. Translated: CASRGVGQETQYF.

This clonotype was recorded a few times. The rearrangement joins TRBV6-1 to TRBJ1-1; no reliable D call. Trimming shortened V by 6 bases and J by 5 bases, and 16 bases separated the two germline ends. CDR1 is MNHNS and CDR2 is SASEGT in the germline V gene. The CDR3 is 14 residues long. The CDR3 here is CASSPGLRFTEAFF. The CDR3 DNA is TGTGCCAGCAGCCCTGGTTTACGATTTACTGAAGCTTTCTTT.

The rearrangement links TRBV28 to TRBJ1-1, with 7 bases fitting TRBD1. The CDR3 totals 16 residues. The J segment lost 6 bases and the V segment lost 4 bases, leaving 14 bases of the junction unmatched. Per germline, CDR1 MDHEN and CDR2 SYDVKM. As DNA, the CDR3 is TGTGCCAGCAGTTCCCTTCAGGGGGGGAAGGGGGCTGAAGCTTTCTTT. Translating gives CASSSLQGGKGAEAFF.

To note about this clonotype: A read error is possible here, since a much larger clone lies one base away. This chain links TRBV7-3 with TRBJ2-7, with 8 bases fitting TRBD2. CDR3 size: 14 residues. CDR1 and CDR2 (germline): SGHTA, FQGTGA. The DNA of the CDR3 is TGTGCCAACAGCTCAGGCGGGGGGACTACGGAGCAGTACTTC. Translating gives CANSSGGGTTEQYF.

At least ten counts were recorded for this clonotype. V gene TRBV12-3 or TRBV12-4 combines with J gene TRBJ2-7, with 7 bases that match TRBD2. After removal of 5 bases from V and 3 bases from J, the junction contained 4 bases not matched to a gene. CDR3 length equals 13 residues. The CDR3 loop is CASSRAGLYEQYF. The CDR3 region has the DNA TGTGCCAGCAGTAGAGCGGGACTCTACGAGCAGTACTTC.

This clonotype was observed many times. J is TRBJ2-5 and V is TRBV6-5, with D possibly being TRBD2 (6 bases). The CDR3 totals 13 residues. CDR1 is MNHEY, CDR2 SVGAGI, per germline. V was trimmed by 2 bases and J by 5 bases, leaving 9 bases between them. In DNA form, the CDR3 reads TGTGCCAGCAGTTACACTGGGGGGGAGACCCAGTACTTC. It codes for CASSYTGGETQYF.

This clonotype was counted at least ten times. The rearrangement joins TRBV7-2 to TRBJ2-7; 13 bases are a match to TRBD2. J was trimmed by 3 bases and V by 5 bases; bases with no gene match: 7. The germline V gene encodes CDR1 SGHTA and CDR2 FQGNSA. CDR3 length equals 16 residues. In DNA form, the CDR3 reads TGTGCCAGCAGCAAACGGACTAGCGGGAGTCTCTACGAGCAGTACTTC. Amino acids: CASSKRTSGSLYEQYF. Supplemented by reference TRBV7-2 and TRBJ2-7, the full variable domain reads GAGVSQSPSNKVTEKGKDVELRCDPISGHTALYWYRQSLGQGLEFLIYFQGNSAPDKSGLPSDRFSAERTGGSVSTLTIQRTQQEDSAVYLCASSKRTSGSLYEQYFGPGTRLTVT.

This clonotype showed up many times. The rearrangement uses TRBV19 and TRBJ2-7; 10 bases line up with TRBD2. The V gene's germline CDR1 is LNHDA and CDR2 SQIVND (reference sequence). The CDR3 consists of 14 residues. After removal of 3 bases from V and 2 bases from J, the junction contained 1 base not matched to a gene. Here the CDR3 reads CASSMGLATYEQYF. The DNA of the CDR3 is TGTGCCAGTAGTATGGGACTAGCGACCTACGAGCAGTACTTC.

This clonotype was counted at least ten times. The gene calls are TRBV7-2 and TRBJ2-7; D possibly corresponds to TRBD2 (6 bases). The CDR3 runs to 16 residues. V was clipped by 0 bases and J by 3 bases, with 15 bases between them. In germline, CDR1 is SGHTA, CDR2 FQGNSA. CDR3 DNA: TGTGCCAGCAGCTTAGCGGGGGTGGGCGGGAACTACGAGCAGTACTTC. Its protein is CASSLAGVGGNYEQYF.

V and J are TRBV27 and TRBJ2-7; 13 bases match TRBD2. Per the germline V gene, CDR1 is MNHEY and CDR2 is SMNVEV (reference sequence). The CDR3 has 16 residues. V lost 5 bases to trimming and J lost 3 bases; unmatched junction nucleotides: 7. CDR3 region: CASSHPGTSGIYEQYF. CDR3 nucleotides: TGTGCCAGCAGTCACCCCGGGACTAGCGGGATCTACGAGCAGTACTTC.

J is TRBJ2-5 and V is TRBV3-1; possibly TRBD2 for D (6 bases). V lost 4 bases and J 3 bases, leaving 12 bases between the germline ends. The CDR3 extends over 14 amino acids. CDR1 and CDR2 from the germline V gene are LGHDT and YNNKEL (reference sequence). CDR3 protein: CASSRGEIKETQYF. DNA of the CDR3: TGTGCCAGCAGCCGCGGGGAAATTAAAGAGACCCAGTACTTC.

This clonotype was recorded many times. DNA of the CDR3: TGTGCCACCCTACCACAGGGCTCTCTAGCCAAAAACATTCAGTACTTC. Translation gives CATLPQGSLAKNIQYF. The rearrangement joins TRBV2 to TRBJ2-4; D possibly corresponds to TRBD1 (6 bases). This CDR3 has 16 amino acids. The germline gives CDR1 SNHLY, CDR2 FYNNEI. V lost 10 bases and J 0 bases, leaving 19 bases between the germline ends.

Ten or more counts support this clonotype. The chain uses TRBV12-3 or TRBV12-4 and TRBJ2-7; TRBD2 agrees at 12 bases. V trimming: 8 bases; J trimming: 3 bases; junction bases outside the gene matches: 8. The CDR3 is 15 amino acids. CDR3 region: CASSDGLAGFYEQYF. The CDR3, as DNA: TGTGCCAGCTCCGACGGACTAGCGGGATTCTACGAGCAGTACTTC.

This sequence joins TRBV6-5 and TRBJ2-7, with D perhaps given as TRBD1 or TRBD2 (5 bases each). CDR1 is MNHEY and CDR2 is SVGAGI in the germline V gene. V shed 2 bases and J shed 4 bases, with 9 bases lying between them. This CDR3 is 13 amino acids long. The CDR3 sequence: CASSYAGAYEQYF. In DNA form, the CDR3 reads TGTGCCAGCAGTTACGCCGGGGCATACGAGCAGTACTTC.

The chain couples TRBV12-3 or TRBV12-4 to TRBJ1-3; TRBD1 aligns across 8 bases. CDR3 length: 15 amino acids. J gave up 4 bases and V 5 bases, and 7 bases lay outside the gene matches. The CDR3 sequence is CASSTQGAPGNTIYF. The DNA of the CDR3 is TGTGCCAGCAGTACCCAGGGGGCGCCGGGAAACACCATATATTTT.